Below are 22 T cell receptor beta chains sequenced from a single sample in a study of blood T cell repertoires in COVID-19. TCRdb's copy holds only in-frame clones and misses some; the assay was immunoSEQ multiplex PCR. The sample lists about 64,000 clones; approximately 86% were seen once. The source material was peripheral blood. Every receptor here comes from a man aged 35 to 55 with acute or convalescent COVID-19.

The rearrangement uses TRBV29-1 and TRBJ1-1, with D possibly being TRBD1 (6 bases). V dropped 7 bases and J dropped 4 bases, with 16 bases sitting between them. The CDR3 spans 13 residues. CDR1 is SQVTM, CDR2 ANQGSEA, per germline. The chain's CDR3 is CSAGAQQGTEAFF. CDR3 nucleotides: TGCAGCGCCGGGGCGCAACAGGGCACTGAAGCTTTCTTT. Full variable domain (missing parts from reference TRBV29-1 and TRBJ1-1): SAVISQKPSRDICQRGTSLTIQCQVDSQVTMMFWYRQQPGQSLTLIATANQGSEATYESGFVIDKFPISRPNLTFSTLTVSNMSPEDSSIYLCSAGAQQGTEAFFGQGTRLTVV.

The CDR3 DNA follows: TGTGCCAGTAGTAATCCTAGCGGGGGTTACAATGAGCAGTTCTTC. Translating gives CASSNPSGGYNEQFF. The chain is built from TRBV19 and TRBJ2-1; 10 positions agree with TRBD2. The CDR3 covers 15 residues. With 4 bases clipped from V and 4 bases from J, the junction kept 4 bases outside the gene matches. Looked up from germline, CDR1 is LNHDA and CDR2 is SQIVND (reference sequence). The variable domain in full, completed from reference TRBV19 and TRBJ2-1, reads DGGITQSPKYLFRKEGQNVTLSCEQNLNHDAMYWYRQDPGQGLRLIYYSQIVNDFQKGDIAEGYSVSREKKESFPLTVTSAQKNPTAFYLCASSNPSGGYNEQFFGPGTRLTVL.

The chain joins TRBV10-2 to TRBJ1-1; no clear D gene. The CDR3 totals 13 residues. Germline V gives CDR1 WSHSY, CDR2 SAAADI. V dropped 8 bases and J dropped 4 bases, with 14 bases sitting between them. The CDR3 loop reads CASQDRRVTEAFF. CDR3 sequence (DNA): TGCGCCAGCCAGGACCGGAGGGTCACTGAAGCTTTCTTT.

The genes are TRBV5-6 and TRBJ1-2; D perhaps matches TRBD1 (5 bases). This CDR3 is 14 amino acids long. The germline CDR1 and CDR2 sequences are SGHDT and YYEEEE. Trimming removed 4 bases at V and 5 bases at J, with 15 bases between. The CDR3 bases are TGTGCCAGCAGCGACTCTGGGGGAGGGTATGGCTACACCTTC. Amino acids: CASSDSGGGYGYTF.

The chain employs TRBV7-3 and TRBJ2-3, with D possibly matching TRBD1 (5 bases). CDR3 length: 13 amino acids. Germline values: CDR1 SGHTA, CDR2 FQGTGA. The V end lost 4 bases, the J end lost 6 bases, and 11 bases lay between the germline ends. CDR3 residues: CASSSGHSDTQYF. The CDR3 DNA is TGTGCCAGCAGCTCCGGACATTCCGATACGCAGTATTTT.

The chain has TRBV7-2 and TRBJ1-3; no firm D call. CDR1 and CDR2 (germline): SGHTA, FQGNSA. The V end lost 2 bases, the J end lost 8 bases, and 4 bases lay between the germline ends. The CDR3 is made up of 11 amino acids. Here the CDR3 reads CASSLTDTIYF. CDR3 nucleotide sequence: TGTGCCAGCAGCTTAACAGACACCATATATTTT.

The V and J genes are TRBV7-8 and TRBJ2-6, with 9 bases matching TRBD1. V lost 0 bases and J lost 2; bases outside the gene matches: 5. This CDR3 is built from 18 residues. Germline lookup yields CDR1 SGHVS and CDR2 FQNEAQ. For the CDR3, the DNA is TGTGCCAGCAGCTTAGCCACAGGGGGCGTAACTGGGGCCAACGTCCTGACTTTC. Its translation: CASSLATGGVTGANVLTF.

This chain links TRBV11-3 with TRBJ2-5; tentative D call: TRBD1 (6 bases). Germline CDR1 is SGHNT and CDR2 is YENEEA. The CDR3 spans 12 residues. Between the trimmed V and J ends, which lost 5 bases and 7 bases, there was a span of 11 bases. DNA for the CDR3: TGTGCCAGCAGCGGACAGTTGGCGACCCAGTACTTC. Amino acid sequence: CASSGQLATQYF.

The CDR3 DNA sequence: TGTGCCTGGAGTGTCGGGACACCCTCCTACGAGCAGTACTTC. As protein: CAWSVGTPSYEQYF. The rearrangement joins TRBV30 to TRBJ2-7; TRBD1 is a possible D gene (6 bases). V gave up 0 bases and J gave up 0 bases, with 9 bases separating them. This CDR3 has 14 residues. Germline CDR1 is GTSNPN and CDR2 is SVGIG (reference sequence).

This chain connects TRBV24-1 to TRBJ2-7; 9 bases are shared with TRBD1. From germline, CDR1 is KGHDR and CDR2 SFDVKD. V shed 2 bases and J 5 bases; nucleotides not matched to a gene: 9. The CDR3 covers 16 residues. CDR3 sequence: CATSDSTGTGHDEQYF. The CDR3 DNA is TGTGCCACCAGTGATTCCACCGGGACAGGGCACGACGAGCAGTACTTC.

This clone was seen a handful of times. The chain couples TRBV11-2 to TRBJ2-7, with a tentative D call TRBD2 (7 bases). CDR1 and CDR2 from the germline V gene are SGHAT and FQNNGV. The CDR3 is made up of 15 amino acids. V was pared by 5 bases and J by 3 bases, with 17 bases between. Here the CDR3 DNA reads TGTGCCAGCAGCGAAGGGCCCGGGGGGCTCTACGAGCAGTACTTC. Its translation is CASSEGPGGLYEQYF.

This sequence joins TRBV18 and TRBJ1-5; D uncertain. CDR1 and CDR2 from the germline V gene are KGHSH and LQKENI. Trimming removed 2 bases at V and 9 bases at J, with 11 bases between. The CDR3 is made up of 13 amino acids. In DNA, the CDR3 is TGTGCCAGCTCACCAGCTCAGACTTGGCCCCAGCATTTT. Its translation: CASSPAQTWPQHF.

This chain joins TRBV2 and TRBJ1-1, with a weak D call TRBD1 (6 bases). The CDR3 consists of 15 residues. V lost 2 bases and J 1 base, leaving 11 bases between the germline ends. Germline CDR1 reads SNHLY; CDR2 reads FYNNEI. The DNA of the CDR3 is TGTGCCAGCAGTGAATTTGCACAGGGGAACACTGAAGCTTTCTTT. Translating gives CASSEFAQGNTEAFF.

The rearrangement links TRBV2 to TRBJ2-3, with D perhaps matching TRBD2 (6 bases). V was pared by 6 bases and J by 5 bases, with 15 bases between. The CDR3 runs to 14 residues. The germline gives CDR1 SNHLY, CDR2 FYNNEI. The CDR3 region is CASRGLEFLDTQYF. In DNA, the CDR3 is TGTGCCAGCAGGGGACTCGAGTTTTTAGATACGCAGTATTTT.

The table lists this clone with a count of one. The genes are TRBV7-2 and TRBJ1-3; a weak D match, TRBD1 (6 bases). The length of the CDR3 is 14 residues. Trimming pared 1 base from V and 8 bases from J, leaving 12 bases between. Germline V gene sequence: CDR1 SGHTA, CDR2 FQGNSA. CDR3 coding DNA: TGTGCCAGCAGCTTAGGTTTCAGGGGAGACACCATATATTTT. Translating it yields CASSLGFRGDTIYF. The whole variable domain, filled in from reference TRBV7-2 and TRBJ1-3, reads GAGVSQSPSNKVTEKGKDVELRCDPISGHTALYWYRQSLGQGLEFLIYFQGNSAPDKSGLPSDRFSAERTGGSVSTLTIQRTQQEDSAVYLCASSLGFRGDTIYFGEGSWLTVV.

The chain is built from TRBV12-5 and TRBJ2-7; TRBD1 is a possible D gene (5 bases). Germline V CDR1 and CDR2: LGHNT, FRNRAP. Trimming pared 4 bases from V and 2 bases from J, leaving 18 bases between. The CDR3 sequence is 16 residues long. CDR3 bases: TGTGCTAGTGGTTCCCCGGCGAAGGGGCAGACCTACGAGCAGTACTTC. Translation gives CASGSPAKGQTYEQYF.

The chain employs TRBV5-4 and TRBJ2-7; 9 positions agree with TRBD1. The CDR3 has 16 residues. V trimming: 3 bases; J trimming: 2 bases; junction bases outside the gene matches: 9. Germline lookup yields CDR1 SGHNT and CDR2 YYREEE (reference sequence). The CDR3 DNA is TGTGCCAGCAGCTCAATTCGACAGGGGGGCACCTACGAGCAGTACTTC. This sequence encodes CASSSIRQGGTYEQYF.

V gene TRBV7-2 combines with J gene TRBJ2-3; 8 nucleotides align to TRBD2. CDR1 and CDR2 (germline): SGHTA, FQGNSA. Trimming removed 5 bases from V and 4 bases from J; junction bases left unmatched: 8. This CDR3 spans 15 amino acids. CDR3 bases: TGTGCCAGCAGCGCGGGACTAGTAACCGCAGATACGCAGTATTTT. Protein product: CASSAGLVTADTQYF.

This chain connects TRBV5-1 to TRBJ1-4; TRBD1 matches 9 bases. Per germline, CDR1 SGHRS and CDR2 YFSETQ. V lost 7 bases and J lost 3; bases outside the gene matches: 16. The CDR3 is made up of 18 amino acids. Written as DNA, the CDR3 is TGCGCCAGCCGCCCAGGGGGACAGGGAAGTCATTCTAATGAAAAACTGTTTTTT. It specifies CASRPGGQGSHSNEKLFF.

This rearrangement joins TRBV11-2 to TRBJ1-3; a weak D match, TRBD1 (5 bases). Deletions cut 5 bases from V and 4 bases from J, with 15 bases between. The CDR3 contains 15 residues. In germline, CDR1 is SGHAT, CDR2 FQNNGV. The CDR3 here is CASSRRGWGGNTIYF. As DNA, the CDR3 is TGTGCCAGCAGCCGGAGGGGATGGGGGGGAAACACCATATATTTT.

This chain's CDR3 is CAISERLAVQETQYF. The CDR3 coding sequence is TGTGCCATCAGTGAGAGACTAGCGGTACAAGAGACCCAGTACTTC. The chain is built from TRBV10-3 and TRBJ2-5; 9 positions agree with TRBD2. V was pared by 2 bases and J by 2 bases, with 3 bases of the junction left unmatched. CDR3 size: 15 residues. Germline V gene data show CDR1 as ENHRY and CDR2 as SYGVKD.

The chain uses TRBV2 and TRBJ2-1; TRBD1 matches 7 bases. V lost 4 bases and J lost 2; bases outside the gene matches: 2. Germline CDR1 SNHLY, CDR2 FYNNEI. The CDR3 spans 14 residues. CDR3 amino acids: CASSVQGAYNEQFF. The CDR3, as DNA: TGTGCCAGCAGTGTTCAGGGGGCCTACAATGAGCAGTTCTTC.